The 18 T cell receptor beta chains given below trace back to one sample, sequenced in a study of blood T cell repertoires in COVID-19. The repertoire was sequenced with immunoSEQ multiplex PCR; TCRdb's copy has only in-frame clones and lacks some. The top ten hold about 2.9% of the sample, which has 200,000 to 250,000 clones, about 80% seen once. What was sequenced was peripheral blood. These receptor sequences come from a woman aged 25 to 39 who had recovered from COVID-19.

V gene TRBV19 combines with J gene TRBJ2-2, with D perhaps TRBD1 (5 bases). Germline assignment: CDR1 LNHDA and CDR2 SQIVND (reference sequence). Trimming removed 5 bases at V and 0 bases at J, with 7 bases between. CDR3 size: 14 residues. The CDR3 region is CASSRRANTGELFF. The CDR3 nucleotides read TGTGCCAGTAGTCGCAGGGCGAACACCGGGGAGCTGTTTTTT.

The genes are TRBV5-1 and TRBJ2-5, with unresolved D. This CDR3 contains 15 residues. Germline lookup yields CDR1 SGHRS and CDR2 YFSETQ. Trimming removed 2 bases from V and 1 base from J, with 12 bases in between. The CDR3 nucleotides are TGCGCCAGCAGCTTACCTCGACAATCCCAAGAGACCCAGTACTTC. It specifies CASSLPRQSQETQYF.

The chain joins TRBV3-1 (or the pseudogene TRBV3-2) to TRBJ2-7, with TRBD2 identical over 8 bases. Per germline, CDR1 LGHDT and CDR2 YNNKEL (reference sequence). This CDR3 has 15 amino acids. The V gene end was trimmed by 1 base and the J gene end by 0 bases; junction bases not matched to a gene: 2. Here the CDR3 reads CASSQGLAISYEQYF. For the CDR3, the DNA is TGTGCCAGCAGCCAAGGACTAGCGATCTCCTACGAGCAGTACTTC.

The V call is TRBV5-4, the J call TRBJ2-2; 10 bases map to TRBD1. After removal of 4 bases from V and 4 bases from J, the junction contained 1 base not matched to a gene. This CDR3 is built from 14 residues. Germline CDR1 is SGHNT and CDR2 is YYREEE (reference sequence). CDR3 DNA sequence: TGTGCCAGCAGCCGGGACAGGGGCACCGGGGAGCTGTTTTTT. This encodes CASSRDRGTGELFF.

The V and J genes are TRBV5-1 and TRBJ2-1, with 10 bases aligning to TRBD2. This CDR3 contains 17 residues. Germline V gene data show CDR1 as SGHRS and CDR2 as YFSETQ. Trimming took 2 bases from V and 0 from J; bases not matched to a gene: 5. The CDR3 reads CASSLPSGRGSYNEQFF. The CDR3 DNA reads TGCGCCAGCAGCTTACCTAGCGGGAGAGGCTCCTACAATGAGCAGTTCTTC.

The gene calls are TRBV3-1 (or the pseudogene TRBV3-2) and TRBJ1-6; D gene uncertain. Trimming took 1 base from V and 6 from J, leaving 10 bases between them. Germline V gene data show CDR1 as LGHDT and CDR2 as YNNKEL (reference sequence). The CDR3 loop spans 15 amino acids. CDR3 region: CASSQGGLFNSPLHF. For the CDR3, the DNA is TGTGCCAGCAGCCAAGGAGGGCTCTTTAATTCACCCCTCCACTTT.

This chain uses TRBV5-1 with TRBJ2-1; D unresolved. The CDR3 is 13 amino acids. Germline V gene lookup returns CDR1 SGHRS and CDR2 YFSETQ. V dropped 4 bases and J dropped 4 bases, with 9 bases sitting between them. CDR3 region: CASSKDTYNEQFF. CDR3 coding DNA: TGCGCCAGCAGCAAAGACACATACAATGAGCAGTTCTTC.

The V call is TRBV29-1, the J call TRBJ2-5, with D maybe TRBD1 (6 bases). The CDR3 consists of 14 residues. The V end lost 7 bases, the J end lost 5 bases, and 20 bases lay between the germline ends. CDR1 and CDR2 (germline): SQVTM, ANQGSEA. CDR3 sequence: CSESRGSFWETQYF. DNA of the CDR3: TGCAGCGAGAGCAGGGGATCCTTTTGGGAGACCCAGTACTTC. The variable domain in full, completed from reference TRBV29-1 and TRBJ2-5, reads SAVISQKPSRDICQRGTSLTIQCQVDSQVTMMFWYRQQPGQSLTLIATANQGSEATYESGFVIDKFPISRPNLTFSTLTVSNMSPEDSSIYLCSESRGSFWETQYFGPGTRLLVL.

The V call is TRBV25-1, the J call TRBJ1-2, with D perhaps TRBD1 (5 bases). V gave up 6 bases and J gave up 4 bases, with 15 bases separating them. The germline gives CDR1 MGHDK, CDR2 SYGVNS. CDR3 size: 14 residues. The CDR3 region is CASSQSPGLYGYTF. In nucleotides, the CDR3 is TGTGCCAGCAGCCAGTCTCCGGGACTCTATGGCTACACCTTC.

The CDR3 region has the DNA TGCGCCAGCAGCTTGGCGGGACAGGGTAACTATGGCTACACCTTC. This gives the protein CASSLAGQGNYGYTF. The gene calls are TRBV5-1 and TRBJ1-2; 9 nucleotides match TRBD1. V lost 0 bases to trimming and J lost 1 base; unmatched junction nucleotides: 1. The CDR3 is made up of 15 amino acids. Looked up from germline, CDR1 is SGHRS and CDR2 is YFSETQ. Full variable domain (remainder filled in from reference TRBV5-1 and TRBJ1-2): KAGVTQTPRYLIKTRGQQVTLSCSPISGHRSVSWYQQTPGQGLQFLFEYFSETQRNKGNFPGRFSGRQFSNSRSEMNVSTLELGDSALYLCASSLAGQGNYGYTFGSGTRLTVV.

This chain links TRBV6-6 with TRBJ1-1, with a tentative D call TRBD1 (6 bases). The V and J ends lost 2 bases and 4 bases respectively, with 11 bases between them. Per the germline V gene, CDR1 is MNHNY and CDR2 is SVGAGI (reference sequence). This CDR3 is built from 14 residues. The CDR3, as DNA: TGTGCCAGCAGTTACGCGGGGGCAGCCACTGAAGCTTTCTTT. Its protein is CASSYAGAATEAFF.

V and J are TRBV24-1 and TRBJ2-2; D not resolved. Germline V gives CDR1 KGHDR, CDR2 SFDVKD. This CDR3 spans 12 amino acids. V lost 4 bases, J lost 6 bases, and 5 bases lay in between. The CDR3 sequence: CATSELAGELFF. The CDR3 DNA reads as TGTGCCACCAGTGAGTTAGCCGGGGAGCTGTTTTTT.

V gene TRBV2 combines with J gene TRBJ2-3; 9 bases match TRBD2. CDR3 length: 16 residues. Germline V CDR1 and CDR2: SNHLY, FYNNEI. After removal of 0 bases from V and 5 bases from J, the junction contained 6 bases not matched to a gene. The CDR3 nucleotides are TGTGCCAGCAGTGAAGCGATAGCGGGAGTGGTAGATACGCAGTATTTT. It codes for CASSEAIAGVVDTQYF.

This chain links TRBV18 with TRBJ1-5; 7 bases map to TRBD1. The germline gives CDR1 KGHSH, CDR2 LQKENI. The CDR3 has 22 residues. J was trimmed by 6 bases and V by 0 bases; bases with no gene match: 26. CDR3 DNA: TGTGCCAGCTCACCACCGGAGACGCTTGGCGGAGGAAGGGGGCGAAGGGGTCAGCCCCAGCATTTT. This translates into CASSPPETLGGGRGRRGQPQHF.

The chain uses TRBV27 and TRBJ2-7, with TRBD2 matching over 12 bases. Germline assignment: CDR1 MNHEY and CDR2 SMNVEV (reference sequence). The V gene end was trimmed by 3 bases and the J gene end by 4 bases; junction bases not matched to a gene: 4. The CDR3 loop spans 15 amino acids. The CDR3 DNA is TGTGCCAGCAGTTTGAAACTAGCGGGAGGATACGAGCAGTACTTC. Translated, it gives CASSLKLAGGYEQYF.

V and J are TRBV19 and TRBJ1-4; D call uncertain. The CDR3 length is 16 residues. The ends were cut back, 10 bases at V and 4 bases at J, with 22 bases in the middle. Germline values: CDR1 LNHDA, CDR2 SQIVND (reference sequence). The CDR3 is CATSASRRKNNEKLFF. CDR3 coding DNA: TGTGCCACTTCCGCATCGAGGAGGAAAAATAATGAAAAACTGTTTTTT.

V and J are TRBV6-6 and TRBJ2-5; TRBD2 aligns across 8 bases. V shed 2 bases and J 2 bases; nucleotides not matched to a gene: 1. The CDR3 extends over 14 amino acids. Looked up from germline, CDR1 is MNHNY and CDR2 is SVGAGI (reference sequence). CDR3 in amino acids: CASSYPGGQETQYF. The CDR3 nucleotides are TGTGCCAGCAGTTACCCGGGAGGGCAAGAGACCCAGTACTTC.

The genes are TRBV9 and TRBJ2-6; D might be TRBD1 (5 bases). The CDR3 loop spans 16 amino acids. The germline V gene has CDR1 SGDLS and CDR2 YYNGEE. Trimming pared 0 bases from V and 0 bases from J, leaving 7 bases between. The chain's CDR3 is CASSVGQLSGANVLTF. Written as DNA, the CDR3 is TGTGCCAGCAGCGTAGGACAGCTCTCTGGGGCCAACGTCCTGACTTTC.